Sequencing of this T cell receptor beta chain was carried out in a study of identical twins. Points from the study as a whole: Zero-insertion findings could be partly confounded by invariant cells (MAIT and iNKT cells). Among out-of-frame alpha sequences shared by twins, low generation probability occurred in excess.

This clonotype has a handful of counts. Its antigen remains unidentified. The CDR3 loop spans 15 amino acids. With 5 bases clipped from V and 8 bases from J, the junction kept 12 bases outside the gene matches. CDR1 is SEHNR and CDR2 is FQNEAQ in the germline V gene (reference sequence). Each CDR3 protein gets one entry after TCRdb re-called the 5' RACE reads with MiXCR. The repertoire holds 690,000 or so distinct CDR3 sequences, with 6.1% as singletons. This chain uses TRBV7-9 with TRBJ1-2, with 9 bases that match TRBD1. The clonotype was recovered from a young man in good health. The specimen was naive T cells sorted from blood. CDR3 DNA: TGTGCCAGCAGCCACTTAGGGGACAGGGCTGGCGGCTACACCTTC. Translated, it gives CASSHLGDRAGGYTF.